These 22 T cell receptor beta chains originate from one sample sequenced in a study of T cell responses to AZD1222 COVID-19 vaccine. Assay used: immunoSEQ multiplex PCR; TCRdb lists only in-frame clones, some missing. In the table there are about 99,000 clones, 80% to 95% of which are singletons. Sequenced here: peripheral blood, sampled 28 days after the second AZD1222 dose. These receptors were collected from an adult who received the AZD1222 COVID-19 vaccine.

Points on this clone: Germline is not matched at one junction end, which may reflect a read error. This rearrangement joins TRBV12-3 or TRBV12-4 to TRBJ2-7; tentative D call: TRBD1 (6 bases). The CDR3 consists of 13 residues. The CDR3 sequence: CASSFGDTYGQYF. The CDR3 DNA reads TGTGCCAGCAGTTTTGGGGACACCTACGGGCAGTACTTC.

The chain joins TRBV7-2 to TRBJ2-1, with TRBD2 identical over 11 bases. V lost 3 bases to trimming and J lost 16 bases; unmatched junction nucleotides: 8. CDR3 length: 13 amino acids. The V gene's germline CDR1 is SGHTA and CDR2 FQGNSA. CDR3 bases: TGTGCCAGCAGCTTGCCTAGCGGGAGGACGCGATTCTTC. This encodes CASSLPSGRTRFF.

This clone was recorded once. In DNA form, the CDR3 reads TGTGCCAGCAGTGAAGCGCTCGAGACTCTGGATGGGTCCGGAAACACCATATATTTT. Residues: CASSEALETLDGSGNTIYF. The J gene is TRBJ1-3, the V gene TRBV2, with no clear D. Trimming took 0 bases from V and 4 from J, leaving 22 bases between them. The CDR3 is made up of 19 amino acids. The germline V gene encodes CDR1 SNHLY and CDR2 FYNNEI.

The chain carries TRBV11-2 and TRBJ2-7; tentatively, D is TRBD2 (5 bases). The CDR3 extends over 14 amino acids. CDR1 and CDR2 from the germline V gene are SGHAT and FQNNGV. V was cut by 5 bases and J by 4 bases, with 15 bases left in between. CDR3 DNA: TGTGCCAGCAGCGGGGATGGAGGCCTATACGAGCAGTACTTC. It specifies CASSGDGGLYEQYF.

V and J are TRBV14 and TRBJ2-7; D is unresolved. Germline CDR1 and CDR2: SGHDN and FVKESK. This CDR3 has 15 amino acids. Trimming cost V 5 bases and J 3 bases, with 17 bases left between them. CDR3: CASSFVGEERYEQYF. DNA of the CDR3: TGTGCCAGCAGCTTCGTCGGCGAGGAACGCTACGAGCAGTACTTC.

The chain links TRBV6-1 to TRBJ2-2, with 8 bases fitting TRBD1. The trim removed 3 bases at V and 4 bases at J, leaving 10 bases unmatched. Germline-derived CDR1 and CDR2 are MNHNS and SASEGT. The CDR3 is made up of 17 amino acids. In DNA, the CDR3 is TGTGCCAGCAGTGACCCTATGGACAGGGCGGTCACCGGGGAGCTGTTTTTT. Protein: CASSDPMDRAVTGELFF.

On this clone: At one end, the junction sequence differs from germline, possibly due to a read error. The CDR3 region has the DNA TGTGCCAGCAGCCGCTTTGGGCAGGACAAGGACATACAACCCCTCTTC. Translation gives CASSRFGQDKDIQPLF. The chain is built from TRBV3-1 (or the pseudogene TRBV3-2) and TRBJ2-7; weak D call: TRBD1 (5 bases). Per the germline V gene, CDR1 is LGHDT and CDR2 is YNNKEL (reference sequence). This CDR3 has 16 residues.

This clone came up once. The chain is built from TRBV5-1 and TRBJ2-4, with 7 nucleotides matching TRBD2. V gave up 1 base and J gave up 10 bases; unmatched junction bases: 5. CDR1 is SGHRS, CDR2 YFSETQ, per germline. There are 13 residues in the CDR3. The CDR3, as DNA: TGCGCCAGCAGCTTGTTCGGGGACTATATTCAGTACTTC. Translation gives CASSLFGDYIQYF.

The chain has TRBV6-5 and TRBJ1-1; the D is unclear. The CDR3 has 14 residues. V was cut by 5 bases and J by 1 base, with 11 bases left in between. Germline loops: CDR1 MNHEY, CDR2 SVGAGI. In DNA form, the CDR3 reads TGTGCCAGCAGTCCCTCGAGACAGAACACTGAAGCTTTCTTT. As protein: CASSPSRQNTEAFF.

The chain is built from TRBV30 and TRBJ1-4; no firm D call. Looked up from germline, CDR1 is GTSNPN and CDR2 is SVGIG (reference sequence). The length of the CDR3 is 16 residues. V was clipped by 0 bases and J by 8 bases, with 19 bases between them. This CDR3 is CAWSVRAGPSGEKLFF. The CDR3 DNA reads as TGTGCCTGGAGTGTAAGGGCAGGACCCTCGGGGGAAAAACTGTTTTTT.

The rearrangement links TRBV7-2 to TRBJ1-5, with 7 bases identical to TRBD1. V was clipped by 5 bases and J by 4 bases; unmatched bases: 5. The CDR3 loop spans 14 amino acids. In germline, CDR1 is SGHTA, CDR2 FQGNSA. The CDR3: CASSLTGPNQPQHF. CDR3 in DNA: TGTGCCAGCAGCCTGACAGGGCCAAATCAGCCCCAGCATTTT.

The chain has TRBV7-8 and TRBJ1-1; D is uncertain. V shed 6 bases and J shed 3 bases, with 11 bases lying between them. Germline-derived CDR1 and CDR2 are SGHVS and FQNEAQ. CDR3 length equals 13 residues. The CDR3 coding sequence is TGTGCCAGCAGAGAGACAAAATACACTGAAGCTTTCTTT. Protein: CASRETKYTEAFF.

This clone appeared once. V and J are TRBV7-9 and TRBJ1-1; D might be TRBD1 (6 bases). The CDR3 spans 14 residues. V shed 5 bases and J shed 1 base, with 11 bases lying between them. Germline CDR1 SEHNR, CDR2 FQNEAQ (reference sequence). CDR3: CASSPGTRNTEAFF. CDR3 in DNA: TGTGCCAGCAGCCCGGGGACAAGGAACACTGAAGCTTTCTTT. The whole variable domain, remainder taken from reference TRBV7-9 and TRBJ1-1, is DTGVSQNPRHKITKRGQNVTFRCDPISEHNRLYWYRQTLGQGPEFLTYFQNEAQLEKSRLLSDRFSAERPKGSFSTLEIQRTEQGDSAMYLCASSPGTRNTEAFFGQGTRLTVV.

V is TRBV19 and J is TRBJ1-5; the match to TRBD1 covers 9 bases. The CDR3 extends over 15 amino acids. Unmatched junction bases numbered 10, after V lost 7 bases and J lost 6 bases. Germline assignment: CDR1 LNHDA and CDR2 SQIVND (reference sequence). The CDR3: CASIGTGGAGQPQHF. The CDR3 nucleotides are TGTGCCAGTATCGGAACAGGGGGCGCAGGTCAGCCCCAGCATTTT.

The chain uses TRBV6-2 or TRBV6-3 and TRBJ2-7; TRBD2 agrees at 8 bases. With V trimmed by 4 bases and J by 3 bases, 8 bases remained unmatched. The CDR3 runs to 15 residues. CDR1 is MNHEY and CDR2 is SVGEGT in the germline V gene. The CDR3 DNA reads TGTGCCAGCAGTTCACACGGGACTAGTGTCTACGAGCAGTACTTC. This encodes CASSSHGTSVYEQYF.

This clone was observed a handful of times. The V and J genes are TRBV2 and TRBJ1-6; a possible D gene is TRBD1 (5 bases). V lost 3 bases and J 8 bases, leaving 14 bases between the germline ends. The CDR3 has 15 residues. Germline CDR1 reads SNHLY; CDR2 reads FYNNEI. In nucleotides, the CDR3 is TGTGCCAGCAGTGAGGTGGCAGCCAGGGATTCACCCCTCCACTTT. It specifies CASSEVAARDSPLHF.

CDR3 in amino acids: CASSEGSGANVLTF. CDR3 sequence (DNA): TGCGCCAGCAGTGAGGGCTCTGGGGCCAACGTCCTGACTTTC. The chain combines TRBV10-1 with TRBJ2-6; no clear D gene. V was clipped by 2 bases and J by 0 bases, with 2 bases between them. CDR1 and CDR2 (germline): WNHNN, SYGVQD (reference sequence). The CDR3 is 14 residues long.

This clone was detected only once. J is TRBJ1-2 and V is TRBV11-2; TRBD1 matches 7 bases. The CDR3 length is 14 residues. V shed 0 bases, J shed 6 bases, and the junction held 4 bases outside the gene matches. From germline, CDR1 is SGHAT and CDR2 FQNNGV. The CDR3 here is CASSLESQGHGYTF. CDR3 DNA sequence: TGTGCCAGCAGCTTAGAGTCACAGGGGCATGGCTACACCTTC.

The gene calls are TRBV7-9 and TRBJ2-7, with 11 nucleotides matching TRBD2. The germline V gene encodes CDR1 SEHNR and CDR2 FQNEAQ (reference sequence). The CDR3 consists of 15 residues. The V gene end was trimmed by 5 bases and the J gene end by 2 bases; junction bases not matched to a gene: 5. In nucleotides, the CDR3 is TGTGCCAGCAGCCCGGAGGGACTAGCGGCCTACGAGCAGTACTTC. It translates to CASSPEGLAAYEQYF. Looking up the rest from reference TRBV7-9 and TRBJ2-7 gives the full variable domain: DTGVSQNPRHKITKRGQNVTFRCDPISEHNRLYWYRQTLGQGPEFLTYFQNEAQLEKSRLLSDRFSAERPKGSFSTLEIQRTEQGDSAMYLCASSPEGLAAYEQYFGPGTRLTVT.

The V gene is TRBV6-5, the J gene TRBJ2-2; TRBD1 aligns across 7 bases. Trimming took 5 bases from V and 6 from J; bases not matched to a gene: 9. The CDR3 totals 15 residues. Germline CDR1 is MNHEY and CDR2 is SVGAGI. The chain's CDR3 is CASSKGQLGPGELFF. The CDR3 DNA is TGTGCCAGCAGTAAGGGACAGTTAGGGCCCGGGGAGCTGTTTTTT.

The chain couples TRBV2 to TRBJ2-2; D gene uncertain. The ends were cut back, 6 bases at V and 0 bases at J, with 8 bases in the middle. Germline V gene sequence: CDR1 SNHLY, CDR2 FYNNEI. The CDR3 runs to 14 residues. The CDR3 nucleotides are TGTGCCAGCAGCAGGACGGCGAACACCGGGGAGCTGTTTTTT. It yields the protein CASSRTANTGELFF.

The chain has TRBV6-2 or TRBV6-3 and TRBJ2-5; D possibly corresponds to TRBD1 (6 bases). The CDR3 is 18 residues long. Germline V lookup: CDR1 MNHEY, CDR2 SVGEGT. V shed 0 bases and J shed 1 base, with 18 bases lying between them. The CDR3: CASSYSSWVGRGQETQYF. DNA for the CDR3: TGTGCCAGCAGTTACTCGTCTTGGGTCGGCAGGGGCCAAGAGACCCAGTACTTC.